The 7 T cell receptor beta chains reported below all come from one sample, sequenced in a study of patients and donors after allogeneic stem cell transplantation. TCRdb ran MiXCR on the RT-PCR reads and lists one entry per CDR3 protein. Among over 25,000 distinct CDR3 sequences listed, 37% were seen once. Source material: blood, either unsorted or a sorted T cell fraction (not recorded which). These receptors all stem from a human donor who was either an allogeneic HSCT recipient or a stem cell or donor lymphocyte infusion donor (not recorded which). It is not recorded whose cells these are; they may come from a transplant donor.

There are a few counts of this clonotype. CDR3: CASSLEGSNQPQHF. The CDR3 DNA follows: TGTGCCAGCAGCCTAGAAGGCAGCAATCAGCCCCAGCATTTT. The V call is TRBV3-1, the J call TRBJ1-5, with D uncertain. Trimming pared 4 bases from V and 1 base from J, leaving 8 bases between. Germline lookup yields CDR1 LGHDT and CDR2 YNNKEL (reference sequence). There are 14 residues in the CDR3.

The V and J genes are TRBV24-1 and TRBJ2-1; D is undetermined. The CDR3 sequence is 12 residues long. Germline V gives CDR1 KGHDR, CDR2 SFDVKD. Between the trimmed V and J ends, which lost 0 bases and 8 bases, there was a span of 4 bases. CDR3 amino acids: CATSDLNDEQFF. In DNA, the CDR3 is TGTGCCACCAGTGATTTGAATGATGAGCAGTTCTTC.

This chain joins TRBV5-5 and TRBJ2-7, with 8 bases lining up with TRBD2. Germline CDR1 is SGHKS and CDR2 is YYEKEE (reference sequence). The ends lost 4 bases at V and 0 bases at J; junction bases unmatched: 3. The CDR3 has 14 amino acids. CDR3 bases: TGTGCCAGCAGCGGGGGACTAGACTCCTACGAGCAGTACTTC. Translation: CASSGGLDSYEQYF.

The chain has TRBV7-9 and TRBJ1-4, with 9 bases fitting TRBD1. The CDR3 contains 15 residues. The junction had 8 bases not matched to a gene; V was cut back by 5 bases and J by 7 bases. Per the germline V gene, CDR1 is SEHNR and CDR2 is FQNEAQ (reference sequence). CDR3 loop: CASSMRTGGGEKLFF. For the CDR3, the DNA is TGTGCCAGCAGCATGAGAACAGGGGGCGGTGAAAAACTGTTTTTT. The full variable domain, its missing parts supplied by reference TRBV7-9 and TRBJ1-4, is DTGVSQNPRHKITKRGQNVTFRCDPISEHNRLYWYRQTLGQGPEFLTYFQNEAQLEKSRLLSDRFSAERPKGSFSTLEIQRTEQGDSAMYLCASSMRTGGGEKLFFGSGTQLSVL.

This clonotype was detected a few times. The J gene is TRBJ2-1, the V gene TRBV20-1; 9 bases agree with TRBD2. After removal of 0 bases from V and 6 bases from J, the junction contained 6 bases not matched to a gene. This CDR3 has 15 amino acids. The germline gives CDR1 DFQATT, CDR2 SNEGSKA (reference sequence). Here the CDR3 DNA reads TGCAGTGCTAGAGATTTGGGACTAGCCGGCAATGAGCAGTTCTTC. Protein product: CSARDLGLAGNEQFF.

The chain is built from TRBV4-1 and TRBJ2-2, with D tentatively TRBD2 (6 bases). Germline CDR1 reads MGHRA; CDR2 reads YSYEKL. Trimming left V 5 bases short and J 4 bases short, with 14 bases between. The CDR3 is 15 residues long. The chain's CDR3 is CASSFRDFATGELFF. The CDR3 coding sequence is TGCGCCAGCAGCTTCCGGGACTTCGCCACCGGGGAGCTGTTTTTT.

A few counts support this clonotype. The V gene is TRBV4-3, the J gene TRBJ2-1, with D possibly being TRBD2 (6 bases). In germline, CDR1 is LGHNA, CDR2 YSLEER. V lost 2 bases, J lost 10 bases, and 9 bases lay in between. The CDR3 covers 12 residues. CDR3: CASSQIRGEQFF. The CDR3, as DNA: TGCGCCAGCAGCCAAATTCGGGGGGAGCAGTTCTTC.